The 14 T cell receptor beta chains in this list originate from one sample, sequenced in a study of shared clonotypes between healthy human individuals. Terminally differentiated effector memory CD45RA+ cells were left out of the naive CD8 fraction, which was CD45RO-negative and positively selected for CCR7. The table came from immunoSEQ multiplex PCR; TCRdb's copy has only in-frame clones and leaves some out. Here the sample spans over 750,000 clones, 90% to 97% being singletons. The sample comprised naive CD8+ T cells sorted from blood. The receptors originated from a man between 25 and 39 years old in good health.

The rearrangement links TRBV2 to TRBJ2-7, with TRBD2 as a possible D gene (5 bases). Looked up from germline, CDR1 is SNHLY and CDR2 is FYNNEI. The V end lost 6 bases, the J end lost 7 bases, and 13 bases lay between the germline ends. There are 12 residues in the CDR3. The chain's CDR3 is CASRSLGGEQYF. The DNA of the CDR3 is TGTGCCAGCAGGTCGCTTGGCGGGGAGCAGTACTTC.

The J gene is TRBJ2-1, the V gene TRBV27, with a weak D call TRBD1 (6 bases). Germline loops: CDR1 MNHEY, CDR2 SMNVEV (reference sequence). V was trimmed by 4 bases and J by 10 bases, leaving 14 bases between them. This CDR3 contains 13 residues. The CDR3 loop reads CASSSRQGREQFF. The CDR3 DNA sequence: TGTGCCAGCAGTTCCCGCCAGGGGCGAGAGCAGTTCTTC.

The sample holds a few counts of this clone. The chain links TRBV5-4 to TRBJ2-7; maybe TRBD2 (6 bases). The CDR3 loop spans 15 amino acids. From germline, CDR1 is SGHNT and CDR2 YYREEE (reference sequence). V shed 0 bases and J shed 1 base, with 11 bases lying between them. CDR3: CASSLGLANSYEQYF. DNA of the CDR3: TGTGCCAGCAGCTTGGGGCTAGCGAATTCCTACGAGCAGTACTTC. The complete variable domain, with remaining parts taken from reference TRBV5-4 and TRBJ2-7, reads ETGVTQSPTHLIKTRGQQVTLRCSSQSGHNTVSWYQQALGQGPQFIFQYYREEENGRGNFPPRFSGLQFPNYSSELNVNALELDDSALYLCASSLGLANSYEQYFGPGTRLTVT.

In regard to this clone: Additional DNA sequences in this sample encode the identical CDR3. The chain recombines TRBV5-1 with TRBJ2-1; 11 nucleotides line up with TRBD2. This CDR3 spans 15 amino acids. Germline values: CDR1 SGHRS, CDR2 YFSETQ. Trimming cost V 5 bases and J 3 bases; bases outside gene matches: 4. This CDR3 reads CASRSGLADYNEQFF. Here the CDR3 DNA reads TGCGCCAGCAGATCGGGACTAGCGGACTACAATGAGCAGTTCTTC.

The chain employs TRBV4-1 and TRBJ1-2; no reliable D call. The CDR3 is made up of 14 amino acids. Germline V lookup: CDR1 MGHRA, CDR2 YSYEKL. Trimming removed 1 base from V and 4 bases from J, with 10 bases in between. CDR3: CASSQVAVPYGYTF. The CDR3 DNA is TGCGCCAGCAGCCAAGTCGCAGTACCCTATGGCTACACCTTC.

A note on this clone: Other DNA variants within this sample encode the same CDR3. The V gene is TRBV7-9, the J gene TRBJ1-2, with unresolved D. Germline CDR1 is SEHNR and CDR2 is FQNEAQ (reference sequence). The CDR3 loop spans 14 amino acids. V lost 3 bases and J lost 2, with 10 bases in between. The CDR3 bases are TGTGCCAGCAGCTTGAAGGAAAAAAACTATGGCTACACCTTC. Its protein is CASSLKEKNYGYTF.

This CDR3 is CASSLTSDPSYEQYF. For the CDR3, the DNA is TGTGCCAGCAGTTTGACTAGCGACCCATCCTACGAGCAGTACTTC. The chain recombines TRBV27 with TRBJ2-7; 8 bases agree with TRBD2. The germline V gene encodes CDR1 MNHEY and CDR2 SMNVEV (reference sequence). J lost 1 base, V lost 3 bases, and 5 bases had no gene match. The CDR3 length is 15 residues.

The CDR3 nucleotides are TGTGCCAGCAGCTTACCCCGACTAGCGGGAACTTACGAGCAGTACTTC. The encoded protein is CASSLPRLAGTYEQYF. The chain carries TRBV7-8 and TRBJ2-7, with TRBD2 identical over 11 bases. The V and J ends lost 2 bases and 4 bases, in that order; junction bases with no gene match: 7. The CDR3 covers 16 residues. Germline V CDR1 and CDR2: SGHVS, FQNEAQ.

This clone has just one count. V is TRBV27 and J is TRBJ1-1; TRBD1 aligns across 9 bases. Germline trimming cut 5 bases from V and 4 bases from J; bases unmatched to any gene: 5. Germline CDR1 reads MNHEY; CDR2 reads SMNVEV (reference sequence). This CDR3 has 14 amino acids. The CDR3 DNA reads TGTGCCAGCAGTATTACAGGGGGCGGCACTGAAGCTTTCTTT. Its protein is CASSITGGGTEAFF.

The V call is TRBV6-6, the J call TRBJ1-4; 9 bases line up with TRBD1. This CDR3 is 14 amino acids long. Germline CDR1 MNHNY, CDR2 SVGAGI (reference sequence). Trimming at V came to 6 bases and at J to 9 bases, leaving 8 bases not matched to a gene. CDR3 sequence reads: CASSPGQGSKKLFF. The CDR3 nucleotides read TGTGCCAGCAGCCCGGGACAGGGATCGAAAAAACTGTTTTTT.

The chain has TRBV6-5 and TRBJ2-1; no reliable D call. Germline V gene sequence: CDR1 MNHEY, CDR2 SVGAGI. V lost 0 bases and J lost 9, with 15 bases in between. CDR3 length: 15 amino acids. For the CDR3, the DNA is TGTGCCAGCAGTTACTCCGCGATGGGAACGGGTGAGCAGTTCTTC. Residues: CASSYSAMGTGEQFF.

The V and J genes are TRBV7-2 and TRBJ2-3; D is unclear. The CDR3 totals 17 residues. Per germline, CDR1 SGHTA and CDR2 FQGNSA. The V end was cut by 1 base, the J end by 2 bases, with 16 bases between. The CDR3 sequence: CASSLVRVSLYTDTQYF. DNA of the CDR3: TGTGCCAGCAGCTTAGTCCGGGTATCTCTCTACACAGATACGCAGTATTTT.

The genes are TRBV27 and TRBJ2-5, with D perhaps assigned TRBD1 or TRBD2 (5 bases each). This CDR3 comprises 14 residues. Deletions cut 2 bases from V and 3 bases from J, with 10 bases between. The V gene's germline CDR1 is MNHEY and CDR2 SMNVEV (reference sequence). CDR3 amino acids: CASSLNGAEETQYF. CDR3 in DNA: TGTGCCAGCAGTTTAAACGGGGCGGAAGAGACCCAGTACTTC.

V gene TRBV11-2 combines with J gene TRBJ2-6; possible D gene TRBD1, 6 bases. Germline V CDR1 and CDR2: SGHAT, FQNNGV. The CDR3 length is 18 residues. V lost 5 bases, J lost 4 bases, and 21 bases lay in between. Here the CDR3 reads CASSQFQGKRPGANVLTF. The CDR3 nucleotides read TGTGCCAGCAGCCAATTCCAGGGGAAGCGCCCGGGGGCCAACGTCCTGACTTTC.